This T cell receptor beta chain was recovered during a study of CD8 T cells in Susac syndrome. The CDR3 spans 13 residues. V shed 2 bases and J 8 bases; nucleotides not matched to a gene: 0. Germline CDR1 is SGHRS and CDR2 is YFSETQ. A quantity of about 0.5 to 1 ug RNA underwent reverse transcription using random hexamers. Across 54 Vbeta and 13 Jbeta, immunoSEQ multiplex PCR amplified TCR beta CDR3. TCRdb itself ran the immunoSEQ multiplex PCR reads through MiXCR, one entry per CDR3 protein. Of approximately 170,000 distinct CDR3 sequences listed, 93% were seen once; the top ten hold around 0.13%. CD8+ and CD4+ T cells were negatively isolated; TEMRA cells were FACS-enriched.

The sequencing input was CD4+ T cells from PBMCs. This sequence joins TRBV5-1 and TRBJ1-6; 8 nucleotides agree with TRBD1. The clonotype comes from a human donor in good health. The CDR3 spells CASSLQGDSPLHF. The CDR3, as DNA: TGCGCCAGCAGCTTACAGGGGGATTCACCCCTCCACTTT.